The 11 T cell receptor beta chains given below trace back to one sample, sequenced in a study of cytomegalovirus exposure and HLA in healthy donors. The primer mix had 60 Vbeta and 13 Jbeta primers. Assay used: immunoSEQ multiplex PCR; TCRdb lists only in-frame clones, some missing. The sample holds about 210,000 clones, around four fifths seen once. The source material was PBMCs. The receptors come from a man aged 35-49 years in good health and CMV-seropositive.

This chain joins TRBV5-6 and TRBJ1-2; TRBD1 matches at 8 bases. V gave up 2 bases and J gave up 5 bases; unmatched junction bases: 14. CDR1 SGHDT and CDR2 YYEEEE come from the germline V gene. CDR3 length: 17 amino acids. This chain's CDR3 is CASSFDRGEGIQYGYTF. CDR3 nucleotides: TGTGCCAGCAGCTTCGACAGGGGCGAGGGAATACAATATGGCTACACCTTC.

This chain uses TRBV6-5 with TRBJ1-6; D remains ambiguous. This CDR3 has 13 amino acids. V was trimmed by 0 bases and J by 7 bases, leaving 4 bases between them. CDR1 is MNHEY, CDR2 SVGAGI, per germline. The DNA for the CDR3 is TGTGCCAGCAGTTACTCGGAGAATTCACCCCTCCACTTT. Its protein is CASSYSENSPLHF.

J is TRBJ2-3 and V is TRBV10-1, with 8 bases aligning to TRBD2. J gave up 2 bases and V 4 bases, and 8 bases lay outside the gene matches. Per the germline V gene, CDR1 is WNHNN and CDR2 is SYGVQD (reference sequence). This CDR3 spans 16 amino acids. CDR3 amino acids: CASSARAGGLTDTQYF. CDR3 DNA sequence: TGCGCCAGCAGTGCCCGGGCGGGAGGCCTCACAGATACGCAGTATTTT.

The chain uses TRBV28 and TRBJ1-5; D possibly corresponds to TRBD1 (6 bases). V lost 5 bases and J lost 7, with 24 bases in between. The CDR3 runs 17 residues. CDR1 and CDR2 (germline): MDHEN, SYDVKM. CDR3 coding DNA: TGTGCCAGCAGTAAGGGGGTGTTAATGCAGGTTAAACAGCCCCAGCATTTT. This sequence encodes CASSKGVLMQVKQPQHF. The whole variable domain, filled in from reference TRBV28 and TRBJ1-5, reads DVKVTQSSRYLVKRTGEKVFLECVQDMDHENMFWYRQDPGLGLRLIYFSYDVKMKEKGDIPEGYSVSREKKERFSLILESASTNQTSMYLCASSKGVLMQVKQPQHFGDGTRLSIL.

V is TRBV27 and J is TRBJ2-7; D gene ambiguous. The CDR3 runs 13 residues. Trimming cost V 2 bases and J 3 bases, with 8 bases left between them. The germline V gene encodes CDR1 MNHEY and CDR2 SMNVEV (reference sequence). The CDR3 nucleotides are TGTGCCAGCAGTTTAGGGCAGCTCTACGAGCAGTACTTC. This translates into CASSLGQLYEQYF.

The chain joins TRBV7-9 to TRBJ1-1, with TRBD1 as a possible D gene (5 bases). The CDR3 has 17 amino acids. The germline CDR1 and CDR2 sequences are SEHNR and FQNEAQ (reference sequence). Trimming shortened V by 4 bases and J by 6 bases, and 24 bases separated the two germline ends. The DNA of the CDR3 is TGTGCCAGCAGCTCCACTCTAGCCGGGACTGGCCCCTCTGAAGCTTTCTTT. Its protein is CASSSTLAGTGPSEAFF.

The rearrangement uses TRBV6-5 and TRBJ2-5; TRBD2 might be the D (5 bases). The end of the DNA fits TRBJ2-7 better, so the J call may be wrong. This CDR3 spans 14 amino acids. Germline CDR1 reads MNHEY; CDR2 reads SVGAGI. The CDR3: CASGPFGNSYEQYF. The CDR3 DNA reads TGTGCCAGTGGGCCGTTCGGGAACTCCTACGAGCAGTACTTC.

CDR3 sequence (DNA): TGTGCCAGCAGCCCCTCGGGGGGAAGGGGCTACGAGCAGTACTTC. Its protein product is CASSPSGGRGYEQYF. The chain is built from TRBV5-4 and TRBJ2-7; 7 nucleotides match TRBD2. The CDR3 is made up of 15 amino acids. Trimming cost V 4 bases and J 3 bases; bases outside gene matches: 10. In germline, CDR1 is SGHNT, CDR2 YYREEE (reference sequence).

CDR3 sequence reads: CATSSGSDAYNEQFF. CDR3 coding DNA: TGTGCCACCAGCAGTGGCAGCGACGCCTACAATGAGCAGTTCTTC. The chain recombines TRBV15 with TRBJ2-1; unclear D gene. CDR3 length equals 15 residues. Trimming left V 3 bases short and J 2 bases short, with 11 bases between. Germline CDR1 LNHNV, CDR2 YYDKDF (reference sequence).

The genes are TRBV11-2 and TRBJ2-7, with TRBD1 matching over 10 bases. The junction had 5 bases not matched to a gene; V was cut back by 1 base and J by 5 bases. CDR3 size: 15 residues. Germline CDR1 is SGHAT and CDR2 is FQNNGV. This chain's CDR3 is CASSLGTGGGNEQYF. Written as DNA, the CDR3 is TGTGCCAGCAGCTTAGGGACAGGGGGTGGCAACGAGCAGTACTTC.

The chain recombines TRBV5-1 with TRBJ1-4; 7 bases agree with TRBD1. The V and J ends lost 4 bases and 4 bases, in that order; junction bases with no gene match: 7. In germline, CDR1 is SGHRS, CDR2 YFSETQ. The CDR3 loop spans 15 amino acids. This CDR3 reads CASSQGTAFNEKLFF. CDR3 bases: TGCGCCAGCAGCCAAGGGACAGCCTTTAATGAAAAACTGTTTTTT.